The 3 T cell receptor beta chains given below trace back to one sample, sequenced in a study of radiotherapy plus CTLA-4 blockade in lung cancer. The assay was immunoSEQ multiplex PCR, and TCRdb's table has in-frame clones only and misses some. The sample records around 70,000 clones, over 75% being singletons. The sequencing used peripheral blood, collected from a patient treated with radiotherapy plus ipilimumab. These receptors were taken from a human donor with non-small cell lung cancer who had a partial response to radiotherapy plus ipilimumab.

This chain joins TRBV28 and TRBJ2-1, with 7 bases matching TRBD2. The CDR3 spans 15 residues. The germline V gene has CDR1 MDHEN and CDR2 SYDVKM. Trimming took 5 bases from V and 7 from J; bases not matched to a gene: 11. The CDR3 DNA reads as TGTGCCAGCAGTCATCTAGCGGCAGAGGGGAATGAGCAGTTCTTC. Translation gives CASSHLAAEGNEQFF.

The rearrangement links TRBV5-1 to TRBJ1-1; tentative D call: TRBD1 (5 bases). The V gene's germline CDR1 is SGHRS and CDR2 YFSETQ. The length of the CDR3 is 16 residues. Trimming shortened V by 1 base and J by 4 bases, and 17 bases separated the two germline ends. CDR3 in amino acids: CASSLIGGIRFTEAFF. Written as DNA, the CDR3 is TGCGCCAGCAGCTTGATCGGGGGAATTCGATTCACTGAAGCTTTCTTT.

This chain links TRBV2 with TRBJ1-2, with 10 bases lining up with TRBD1. The V and J ends lost 10 bases and 8 bases, in that order; junction bases with no gene match: 13. The CDR3 sequence is 14 residues long. Per the germline V gene, CDR1 is SNHLY and CDR2 is FYNNEI. CDR3 residues: CATTVLGTGEGYTF. Here the CDR3 DNA reads TGTGCCACCACAGTCCTCGGGACAGGGGAAGGCTACACCTTC.